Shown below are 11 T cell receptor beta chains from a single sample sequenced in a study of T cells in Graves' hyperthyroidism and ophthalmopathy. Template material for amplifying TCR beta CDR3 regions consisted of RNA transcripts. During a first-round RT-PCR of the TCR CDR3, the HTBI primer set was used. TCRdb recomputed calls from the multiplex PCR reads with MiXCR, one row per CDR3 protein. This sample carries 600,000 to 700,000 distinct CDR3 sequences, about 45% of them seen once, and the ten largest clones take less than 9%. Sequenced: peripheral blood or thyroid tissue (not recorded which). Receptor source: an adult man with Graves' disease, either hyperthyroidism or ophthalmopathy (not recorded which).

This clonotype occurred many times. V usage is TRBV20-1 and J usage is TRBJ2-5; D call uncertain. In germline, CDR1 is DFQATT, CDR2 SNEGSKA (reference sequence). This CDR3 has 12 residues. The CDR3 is CSPLNGQETQYF. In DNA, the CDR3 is TGCAGCCCGTTGAACGGCCAAGAGACCCAGTACTTC.

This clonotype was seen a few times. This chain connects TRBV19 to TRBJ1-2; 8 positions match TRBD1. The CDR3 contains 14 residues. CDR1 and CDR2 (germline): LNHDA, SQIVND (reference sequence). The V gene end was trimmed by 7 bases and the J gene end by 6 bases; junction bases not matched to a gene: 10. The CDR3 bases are TGTGCCAGTATGAGGGCAGGGGGCGCGGATGGCTACACCTTC. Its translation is CASMRAGGADGYTF.

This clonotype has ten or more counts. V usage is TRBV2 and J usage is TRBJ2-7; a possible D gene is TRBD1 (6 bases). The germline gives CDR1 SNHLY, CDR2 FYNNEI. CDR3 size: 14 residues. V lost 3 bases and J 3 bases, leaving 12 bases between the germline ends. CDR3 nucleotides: TGTGCCAGCAGTGATTACAGGGCGGGCTACGAGCAGTACTTC. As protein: CASSDYRAGYEQYF.

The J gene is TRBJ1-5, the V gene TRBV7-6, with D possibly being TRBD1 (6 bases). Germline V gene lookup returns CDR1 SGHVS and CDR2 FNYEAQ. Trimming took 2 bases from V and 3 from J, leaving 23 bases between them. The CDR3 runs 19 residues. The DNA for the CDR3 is TGTGCCAGCAGCTTAAGTGGTGTGGGGGCTGGTGGAAACAATCAGCCCCAGCATTTT. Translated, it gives CASSLSGVGAGGNNQPQHF.

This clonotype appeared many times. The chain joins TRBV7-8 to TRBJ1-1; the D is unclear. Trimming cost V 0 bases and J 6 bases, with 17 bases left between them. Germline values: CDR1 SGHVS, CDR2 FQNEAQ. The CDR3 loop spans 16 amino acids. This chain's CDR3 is CASSLALDRGTPEAFF. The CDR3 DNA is TGTGCCAGCAGCTTAGCGTTGGACCGCGGCACGCCTGAAGCTTTCTTT.

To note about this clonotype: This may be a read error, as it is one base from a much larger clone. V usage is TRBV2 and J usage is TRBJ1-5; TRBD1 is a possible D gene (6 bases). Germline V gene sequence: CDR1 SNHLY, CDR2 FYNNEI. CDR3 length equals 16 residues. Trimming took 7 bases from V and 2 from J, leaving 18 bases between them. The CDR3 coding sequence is TGTGCCAGCAATGATCAGGGGTATAGGGGCAATCAGCCCCAGCATTTT. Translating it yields CASNDQGYRGNQPQHF. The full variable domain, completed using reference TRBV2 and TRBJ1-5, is EPEVTQTPSHQVTQMGQEVILRCVPISNHLYFYWYRQILGQKVEFLVSFYNNEISEKSEIFDDQFSVERPDGSNFTLKIRSTKLEDSAMYFCASNDQGYRGNQPQHFGDGTRLSIL.

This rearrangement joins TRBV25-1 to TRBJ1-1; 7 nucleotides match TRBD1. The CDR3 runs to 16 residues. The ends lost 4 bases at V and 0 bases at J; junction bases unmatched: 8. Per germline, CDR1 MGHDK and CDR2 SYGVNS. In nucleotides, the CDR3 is TGTGCCAGCAGTGCTTTAACAGGGGCCATGAACACTGAAGCTTTCTTT. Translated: CASSALTGAMNTEAFF.

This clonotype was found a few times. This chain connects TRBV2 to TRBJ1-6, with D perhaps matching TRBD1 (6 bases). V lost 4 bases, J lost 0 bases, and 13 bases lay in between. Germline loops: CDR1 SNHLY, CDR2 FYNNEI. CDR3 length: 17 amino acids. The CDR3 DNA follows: TGTGCCAGCAGTGGGCAGGGGCGGCTCTCCTATAATTCACCCCTCCACTTT. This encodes CASSGQGRLSYNSPLHF.

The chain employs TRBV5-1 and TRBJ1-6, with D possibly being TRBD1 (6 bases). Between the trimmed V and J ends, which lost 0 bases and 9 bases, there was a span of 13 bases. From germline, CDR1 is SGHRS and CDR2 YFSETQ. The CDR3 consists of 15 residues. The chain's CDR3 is CASSLVGARTSPLHF. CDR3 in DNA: TGCGCCAGCAGCTTGGTGGGGGCGAGGACTTCACCCCTCCACTTT.

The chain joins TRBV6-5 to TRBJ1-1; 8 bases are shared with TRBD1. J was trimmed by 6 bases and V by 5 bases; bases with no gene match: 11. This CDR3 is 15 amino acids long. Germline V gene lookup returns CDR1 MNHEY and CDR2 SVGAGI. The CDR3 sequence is CASSPDRDVRAEAFF. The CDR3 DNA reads TGTGCCAGCAGTCCGGACAGGGATGTAAGAGCTGAAGCTTTCTTT.

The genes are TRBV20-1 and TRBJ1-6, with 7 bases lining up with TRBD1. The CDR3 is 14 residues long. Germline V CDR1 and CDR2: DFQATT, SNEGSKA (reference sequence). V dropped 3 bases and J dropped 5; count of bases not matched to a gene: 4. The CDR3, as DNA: TGCAGTGCTAGGTCCGGGACAGATAATTCACCCCTCCACTTT. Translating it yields CSARSGTDNSPLHF.